This is a list of T cell receptor beta chains from one sample in a study of spatial heterogeneity in lung cancer. Each CDR3 protein is one row after TCRdb ran MiXCR on the 5' RACE reads. Here the sample spans around 4,400 distinct CDR3 sequences, about 8% being singletons. The starting material was lung tumor tissue, obtained at surgery. All receptors derive from a male donor with early-stage non-small cell lung cancer. The CDR3 runs from the conserved cysteine through the conserved F or W. A D gene is named only where the DNA matches it firmly. Clone size is given for some rows only: seen once, a few or many times, or a class if the clone is expanded.

J: TRBJ1-5; D: .; V: TRBV9; size: few; DNA: TGTGCCAGCATGTGGCGAGTAACCAATCAGCCCCAGCATTTT; CDR3: CASMWRVTNQPQHF
J: TRBJ2-7; D: .; V: TRBV6-2/TRBV6-3; size: many; DNA: TGTGCCAGCAGTTACTCGAGGGACGAGCAGTACTTC; CDR3: CASSYSRDEQYF
J: TRBJ1-1; D: .; V: TRBV7-2; size: medium-sized; DNA: TGTGCCAGCAGCTTAGCAGGAGGGATGGACACTGAAGCTTTCTTT; CDR3: CASSLAGGMDTEAFF
J: TRBJ1-1; D: TRBD1; V: TRBV7-8; size: medium-sized; DNA: TGTGCCAGCAGCGTAGACAGGGTAGGCACTGAAGCTTTCTTT; CDR3: CASSVDRVGTEAFF
J: TRBJ2-7; D: .; V: TRBV20-1; size: medium-sized; DNA: TGCAGTGCTAGTTTCTCGGGGGGAAGGGGGCGGAACGAGCAGTACTTC; CDR3: CSASFSGGRGRNEQYF
J: TRBJ1-5; D: .; V: TRBV20-1; size: many; DNA: TGCAGTGCCATCCCGGACAGCAATCAGCCCCAGCATTTT; CDR3: CSAIPDSNQPQHF
J: TRBJ2-5; D: .; V: TRBV4-3; size: medium-sized; DNA: TGCGCCAGCAGCCAAGATCTCGCGGAAGTGACAAAGACCCAGTACTTC; CDR3: CASSQDLAEVTKTQYF
J: TRBJ2-5; D: .; V: TRBV7-6; size: .; DNA: TGTGCCAGCAGCACGGGACAAAAAGAGACCCAGTACTTC; CDR3: CASSTGQKETQYF
J: TRBJ1-4; D: .; V: TRBV9; size: medium-sized; DNA: TGTGCCAGCAGCGTAGTGGACAATAATGAAAAACTGTTTTTT; CDR3: CASSVVDNNEKLFF
J: TRBJ2-5; D: TRBD2; V: TRBV29-1; size: many; DNA: TGCAGCGTTTCCGGGACTAGCGGGGAAGGGACCCAGTACTTC; CDR3: CSVSGTSGEGTQYF
J: TRBJ2-4; D: TRBD1; V: TRBV3-1; size: medium-sized; DNA: TGTGCCAGCAGCCTCCGACAGGGGTGGAACATTCAGTACTTC; CDR3: CASSLRQGWNIQYF
J: TRBJ2-2; D: TRBD2; V: TRBV12-3/TRBV12-4; size: medium-sized; DNA: TGTGCCAGCAGCTGGGGGGGGACCGGGGAGCTGTTTTTT; CDR3: CASSWGGTGELFF
J: TRBJ2-7; D: TRBD2; V: TRBV6-2/TRBV6-3; size: medium-sized; DNA: TGTGCCAGCAGTTACTGGGAGGGCCCCTACGAGCAGTACTTC; CDR3: CASSYWEGPYEQYF
J: TRBJ2-7; D: TRBD2; V: TRBV20-1; size: many; DNA: TGCAGAGCCGCCGGCGGGAGATACGAGCAGTACTTC; CDR3: CRAAGGRYEQYF
J: TRBJ2-7; D: TRBD2; V: TRBV11-1; size: few; DNA: TGTGCCAGCGGCCGCCAGGGCGGGAGCGAGCAGTACTTC; CDR3: CASGRQGGSEQYF
J: TRBJ1-4; D: .; V: TRBV29-1; size: medium-sized; DNA: TGCAGCGCTACCGGGGGGCGGTCTAATGAAAAACTGTTTTTT; CDR3: CSATGGRSNEKLFF
J: TRBJ2-5; D: TRBD1; V: TRBV5-1; size: medium-sized; DNA: TGCGCCAGCAGCTTTAGGGGGCGCGACGAGACCCAGTACTTC; CDR3: CASSFRGRDETQYF
J: TRBJ1-6; D: .; V: TRBV7-2; size: medium-sized; DNA: TGTGCCAGCAGCTTAGGGACCTCTAATTCACCCCTCCACTTT; CDR3: CASSLGTSNSPLHF
J: TRBJ2-3; D: .; V: TRBV6-5; size: few; DNA: TGTGCCAGCAGTCCGTGGACCAGCACAGATACGCAGTATTTT; CDR3: CASSPWTSTDTQYF
J: TRBJ2-1; D: .; V: TRBV9; size: few; DNA: TGTGCCAGCAGCGTAGCTACCCTAGCTCGGGAGCAGTTCTTC; CDR3: CASSVATLAREQFF
J: TRBJ2-1; D: TRBD1; V: TRBV6-4; size: many; DNA: TGTGCCAGCAGTGGGACAGGCAATGAGCAGTTCTTC; CDR3: CASSGTGNEQFF
J: TRBJ2-1; D: TRBD1; V: TRBV12-3/TRBV12-4; size: medium-sized; DNA: TGTGCCAGCAGGCTGAGCCAGGGGGCTGAGGAGCAGTTCTTC; CDR3: CASRLSQGAEEQFF
J: TRBJ1-6; D: .; V: TRBV28; size: medium-sized; DNA: TGTGCCAGCAGTCGGCTAGGGGGAGGGTCACCCCTCCACTTT; CDR3: CASSRLGGGSPLHF
J: TRBJ2-7; D: .; V: TRBV20-1; size: medium-sized; DNA: TGCAGTGCTAGAGAAGGTCGAGGGGTCTACGAGCAGTACTTC; CDR3: CSAREGRGVYEQYF
J: TRBJ2-1; D: .; V: TRBV6-5; size: medium-sized; DNA: TGTGCCAGCAGTATTGGAGAGGGCATCGTTAATGAGCAGTTCTTC; CDR3: CASSIGEGIVNEQFF
J: TRBJ1-1; D: .; V: TRBV7-2; size: many; DNA: TGTGCCAGCAGCTTAGCGCTAAGGAACACTGAAGCTTTCTTT; CDR3: CASSLALRNTEAFF
J: TRBJ2-1; D: TRBD2; V: TRBV7-9; size: medium-sized; DNA: TGTGCCAGCAGCTTAGTCAGATTTAGCGGGATTCGCAATGAGCAGTTCTTC; CDR3: CASSLVRFSGIRNEQFF
J: TRBJ2-5; D: .; V: TRBV7-2; size: .; DNA: TGTGCCAGCAGCAAGAAGGGACGAGAAGAGACCCAGTACTTC; CDR3: CASSKKGREETQYF
J: TRBJ2-7; D: .; V: TRBV20-1; size: medium-sized; DNA: TGCAGTGCTGAGACGGGGACCTACGAGCAGTACTTC; CDR3: CSAETGTYEQYF
J: TRBJ2-7; D: TRBD2; V: TRBV5-4; size: medium-sized; DNA: TGTGCCAGCAGCTGGACTAGCGGGGGGCTCCTCTACGAGCAGTACTTC; CDR3: CASSWTSGGLLYEQYF
J: TRBJ2-5; D: .; V: TRBV6-5; size: many; DNA: TGTGCCAGCAGTTACCCTTTAGGGACCCAGTACTTC; CDR3: CASSYPLGTQYF
J: TRBJ2-3; D: .; V: TRBV20-1; size: medium-sized; DNA: TGCAGTGCTAGACCGACTAGGGAGGGGGCAGATACGCAGTATTTT; CDR3: CSARPTREGADTQYF
J: TRBJ2-5; D: TRBD2; V: TRBV7-2; size: .; DNA: TGTGCCAGCAGCCTGACTAGCGGGAGGACCCAGTACTTC; CDR3: CASSLTSGRTQYF
J: TRBJ2-7; D: .; V: TRBV29-1; size: .; DNA: TGCAGCGTTGTTGGGGGAAGCGACGAGCAGTACTTC; CDR3: CSVVGGSDEQYF
J: TRBJ1-1; D: .; V: TRBV19; size: medium-sized; DNA: TGTGCCAGTAATACAGGGAGGGTGAACACTGAAGCTTTCTTT; CDR3: CASNTGRVNTEAFF
J: TRBJ1-5; D: TRBD1; V: TRBV6-1; size: medium-sized; DNA: TGTGCCAGCAGTGACTACAGGGGCGACAATCAGCCCCAGCATTTT; CDR3: CASSDYRGDNQPQHF
J: TRBJ1-2; D: .; V: TRBV7-3; size: many; DNA: TGTGCCAGCAGCTTAACGTCGGCAGGGCTGGATGGCTACACCTTC; CDR3: CASSLTSAGLDGYTF
J: TRBJ1-2; D: .; V: TRBV7-9; size: medium-sized; DNA: TGTGCCAGCAGCTTAGAACCTACTGGCTACACCTTC; CDR3: CASSLEPTGYTF
J: TRBJ2-3; D: TRBD2; V: TRBV3-1; size: medium-sized; DNA: TGTGCCAGCAGCCATTTGACTAGCGGGAGTGCGCAGTATTTT; CDR3: CASSHLTSGSAQYF
J: TRBJ2-1; D: .; V: TRBV23-1; size: many; DNA: TGCGCCAGCAGTCAATCGGGGGGGACAGGCGGGAGACCCGACAATGAGCAGTTCTTC; CDR3: CASSQSGGTGGRPDNEQFF
J: TRBJ1-3; D: TRBD1; V: TRBV4-3; size: medium-sized; DNA: TGCGCCAGCAGCCGGACAGGGTCCTCTGGAAACACCATATATTTT; CDR3: CASSRTGSSGNTIYF
J: TRBJ2-6; D: .; V: TRBV7-2; size: .; DNA: TGTGCCAGCAGCTTATTGGCTACAGCCCTGACTTTC; CDR3: CASSLLATALTF
J: TRBJ1-6; D: .; V: TRBV14; size: many; DNA: TGTGCCAGCAGCCAGGAGGCCGGTTCACCCCTCCACTTT; CDR3: CASSQEAGSPLHF
J: TRBJ2-3; D: TRBD2; V: TRBV6-5; size: .; DNA: TGTGCCAGCAGTCGAGGTCTAGCGGGGGGTGTAGATACGCAGTATTTT; CDR3: CASSRGLAGGVDTQYF
J: TRBJ2-7; D: TRBD2; V: TRBV4-1; size: medium-sized; DNA: TGCGCCAGCAGCCACTCTAGCGGGAGCGCCTACGAGCAGTACTTC; CDR3: CASSHSSGSAYEQYF
J: TRBJ1-6; D: .; V: TRBV4-1; size: .; DNA: TGCGCCAGCAGCCGAATTCCCCCCTCGAATTCACCCCTCCACTTT; CDR3: CASSRIPPSNSPLHF
J: TRBJ1-4; D: .; V: TRBV15; size: .; DNA: TGTGCCACCAGCAGAGATTTAGGCGGGGGACTGTTTTTT; CDR3: CATSRDLGGGLFF
J: TRBJ2-7; D: TRBD1; V: TRBV11-1; size: medium-sized; DNA: TGTGCCAGCAGCCGCCGGGACAGGGGGCTTGACGAGCAGTACTTC; CDR3: CASSRRDRGLDEQYF
J: TRBJ1-2; D: .; V: TRBV28; size: medium-sized; DNA: TGTGCCAGCAGTTTGACAGGTGACTTCTATGGCTACACCTTC; CDR3: CASSLTGDFYGYTF
J: TRBJ1-2; D: TRBD1; V: TRBV20-1; size: many; DNA: TGCAGCGCGAGACAGGGGGTAGAGAATGGCTACACCTTC; CDR3: CSARQGVENGYTF
J: TRBJ2-3; D: .; V: TRBV27; size: medium-sized; DNA: TGTGCCAGCAGTTTAGGTCACGGGTATACGCAGTATTTT; CDR3: CASSLGHGYTQYF